This T cell receptor beta chain comes out of a study of T-cell memory formation after mild COVID-19 (dated by TCRdb to the early 2020s). Regarding the research as a whole: TCR sequence clusters from the two donors were found to be largely donor specific. Two young, previously healthy adult volunteers made up the cohort, one male and one female. In a couple of donors, T-cell clones that expanded and contracted after mild COVID-19 were followed by sequencing TCRalpha and TCRbeta repertoires longitudinally. Study-level results and caveats: The study included only a couple of mild cases, and larger cohorts that include severe cases with pre-infection samples were judged to be necessary. The detection of some responding clones in pre-infection memory suggests that pre-existing cross-reactive memory T cells joined the SARS-CoV-2 response. From day 15 to 85, contracting clones showed balanced CD4/CD8 phenotypes, whereas a second wave of clones that expanded from day 15 to 37 leaned towards CD4+. Contracting CD4+ clones turned up mainly in the CM and EM memory subsets, whereas EMRA was where CD8+ clones were enriched. The second-wave clones that peaked on day 37 were not confirmed to be SARS-CoV-2 specific.

The instrument was an Illumina NovaSeq 6000. Using 5'RACE with constant-segment primers, TCRalpha and TCRbeta cDNA libraries were constructed, with sample barcodes and unique molecular identifiers added in the process. RNA was extracted from every sample with Trizol reagent. The libraries were amplified in two PCR steps, and the second step added a second sample barcode and Illumina TruSeq adapters. The libraries were sequenced on an Illumina NovaSeq using 2 x 150 bp paired-end reads. The published analysis was carried out like this. Demultiplexing of reads and collapsing into UMI-guided consensus sequences were performed with migec v1.2.7. Using mixcr v2.1.11, UMI consensuses were aligned to TRA and TRB V and J templates and then assembled into clonotypes. A clonotype was counted as expanded or contracted only when both edgeR and NoisET called the clonotype significant, with the noise models trained on biological replicates. For edgeR calls, the thresholds were a false discovery rate-adjusted p below 0.01 and a log2 fold-change of 1. As an exploratory analysis of dynamics, max-normalized trajectories of the 1000 most abundant clonotypes were examined by PCA with hierarchical clustering. Each responding clone was given a CD4 or CD8 phenotype based on the CD4+ and CD8+ repertoires, which had been sequenced separately. Using fastp at Q25 and MiXCR, TCRdb reprocessed the public reads and kept productive beta chains. CDR3 protein sequences are deduplicated, and each keeps its most common genes and DNA. In this record, the V and J calls reflect TCRdb's handling and not the investigators' own analysis. The sample data list tens of thousands of distinct CDR3 sequences, and 6.1% of these were observed just once. The ten largest clones capture roughly 0.8% of the sample.

In its sample, this clonotype was seen many times. This receptor's antigen is unknown. Base qualities are not at hand, and no much larger clone is one base apart. Ficoll-Paque density gradient centrifugation was used to isolate PBMCs. From cysteine to phenylalanine, the CDR3 is 13 amino acids long. Solely the CDR3 DNA is kept, with 39 bases framed from the first base. The trim is 4 bases for V and 2 bases for J, with a gap of 6 bases between the germline ends. According to the germline V gene, CDR1 reads KGHDR and CDR2 reads SFDVKD. Source material: PBMCs or a T cell subset sorted from them (not recorded which). This clonotype originated in an adult who had mild COVID-19 (a few samples of this study predate the infection). The sample titles of this study are shuffled in the database, so cell type and time point are left out. The chain was built from TRBV24-1 and TRBJ2-3, with no confidently assigned D gene. The CDR3 loop reads CATSEENTDTQYF. The DNA sequence is as follows: TGTGCCACCAGTGAGGAAAACACAGATACGCAGTATTTT.